The T cell receptor (beta chain) under discussion was sequenced for a study of identical twins. Whole-study findings and limits: For cord blood, abundant beta clonotypes had fewer insertions, unlike memory repertoires, which showed none.

TCRdb redid the calling of the 5' RACE reads with MiXCR, one entry per CDR3 protein. The sample has 540,000 or so distinct CDR3 sequences, 20% to 25% seen once. The V and J ends lost 9 bases and 5 bases, in that order; junction bases with no gene match: 6. This CDR3 has 13 residues. Germline V gene data show CDR1 as ENHRY and CDR2 as SYGVKD. On this clonotype itself: Its antigen is undetermined.

These records were also assigned to another study, of yellow fever vaccine responses in identical twins.

Sequenced material: CD4+ T cells sorted from blood. The genes are TRBV10-3 and TRBJ1-5; 8 bases are shared with TRBD1. The origin of this receptor is a woman aged 18-35 years in good health. CDR3 in amino acids: CAIGQGDHQPQHF. CDR3 nucleotide sequence: TGTGCCATAGGACAGGGTGATCATCAGCCCCAGCATTTT.